The 14 T cell receptor beta chains given below trace back to one sample, sequenced in a study of cytomegalovirus exposure and HLA in healthy donors. Profiled with immunoSEQ multiplex PCR; TCRdb holds only in-frame clones, not every one. The sample has fewer than 150,000 clones, more than 85% seen once. Sequencing was done on a sample of PBMCs. These receptors were taken from a man younger than 35 in good health and CMV-seropositive.

The V and J genes are TRBV2 and TRBJ2-1, with D unclear. This CDR3 has 11 amino acids. Trimming took off 6 bases at V and 9 bases at J, with 9 bases between the two ends. CDR1 and CDR2 from the germline V gene are SNHLY and FYNNEI. In DNA form, the CDR3 reads TGTGCCAGCAGCCCAGTGCCTGAGCAGTTCTTC. Its protein is CASSPVPEQFF.

This chain joins TRBV2 and TRBJ2-3; TRBD1 might be the D (6 bases). V was shortened by 6 bases and J by 4 bases, with 14 bases between the two germline ends. The CDR3 has 14 residues. Germline CDR1 reads SNHLY; CDR2 reads FYNNEI. The CDR3 sequence is CASRTGSSADTQYF. Here the CDR3 DNA reads TGTGCCAGCAGAACAGGGTCCTCCGCAGATACGCAGTATTTT.

This clone appeared once. A read error may produce the germline difference seen at one junction end. The V call is TRBV7-7, the J call TRBJ2-2, with 14 bases matching TRBD2. The CDR3 length is 16 residues. From germline, CDR1 is SSHAT and CDR2 FNYEAQ (reference sequence). In DNA, the CDR3 is TGTGCTAGCAGCTCGGGACTAGCGGGAGACACCGGGGAGCTGTTTTTT. Its protein product is CASSSGLAGDTGELFF.

CDR3 in amino acids: CASTPGQGSYEQYF. As DNA, the CDR3 is TGTGCCAGCACCCCGGGCCAGGGCTCCTACGAGCAGTACTTC. The chain joins TRBV2 to TRBJ2-7, with D tentatively TRBD1 (5 bases). The length of the CDR3 is 14 residues. V lost 7 bases to trimming and J lost 0 bases, with 13 bases between them. Germline V CDR1 and CDR2: SNHLY, FYNNEI.

The chain couples TRBV19 to TRBJ2-1; TRBD2 matches at 12 bases. Trimming cost V 6 bases and J 4 bases; bases outside gene matches: 1. The germline gives CDR1 LNHDA, CDR2 SQIVND (reference sequence). The CDR3 sequence is 14 residues long. This CDR3 reads CASRTSGSYNEQFF. The DNA for the CDR3 is TGTGCCAGTAGGACTAGCGGGAGTTACAATGAGCAGTTCTTC.

The chain recombines TRBV2 with TRBJ1-3, with a tentative D call TRBD1 (6 bases). The V end lost 7 bases, the J end lost 0 bases, and 19 bases lay between the germline ends. CDR1 and CDR2 from the germline V gene are SNHLY and FYNNEI. CDR3 length: 17 amino acids. The CDR3 protein is CASIPQGPQFSGNTIYF. The CDR3 DNA is TGTGCCAGCATCCCTCAGGGGCCTCAATTCTCTGGAAACACCATATATTTT. Full variable domain (remainder filled in from reference TRBV2 and TRBJ1-3): EPEVTQTPSHQVTQMGQEVILRCVPISNHLYFYWYRQILGQKVEFLVSFYNNEISEKSEIFDDQFSVERPDGSNFTLKIRSTKLEDSAMYFCASIPQGPQFSGNTIYFGEGSWLTVV.

The chain recombines TRBV6-6 with TRBJ1-1; no firm D call. Germline V gives CDR1 MNHNY, CDR2 SVGAGI (reference sequence). The V gene lost 8 bases and the J gene lost 1 base, with 11 bases spanning the gap. There are 13 residues in the CDR3. In DNA, the CDR3 is TGTGCCAGCCGACCGGGAGAGAACACTGAAGCTTTCTTT. The encoded protein is CASRPGENTEAFF.

The table lists this clone with a few counts. J is TRBJ2-7 and V is TRBV6-4; 11 positions agree with TRBD1. The J segment lost 4 bases and the V segment lost 5 bases, leaving 4 bases of the junction unmatched. The germline V gene encodes CDR1 MRHNA and CDR2 SNTAGT. This CDR3 is built from 14 residues. The CDR3 nucleotides are TGTGCCAGCAGTAAAGGGACAGGGGGGTACGAGCAGTACTTC. Its translation: CASSKGTGGYEQYF.

V usage is TRBV5-1 and J usage is TRBJ2-1; 9 nucleotides agree with TRBD2. Per the germline V gene, CDR1 is SGHRS and CDR2 is YFSETQ. This CDR3 is built from 15 residues. V lost 6 bases and J lost 6; bases outside the gene matches: 10. The CDR3 here is CASKVGGRAANEQFF. The CDR3 coding sequence is TGCGCCAGCAAGGTGGGCGGGAGGGCCGCCAATGAGCAGTTCTTC.

This clone was found once. At the DNA level, this CDR3 is encoded by other sequences in the same sample as well. The chain links TRBV19 to TRBJ2-2; possible D gene TRBD1, 5 bases. Trimming stripped 7 bases from V and 1 base from J, with 10 bases between. The CDR3 contains 14 residues. Germline V lookup: CDR1 LNHDA, CDR2 SQIVND (reference sequence). The CDR3 DNA sequence: TGTGCCAGTAAGGAGCAGGGGAACACCGGGGAGCTGTTTTTT. Its translation is CASKEQGNTGELFF.

This clone has just a few counts. The V gene is TRBV28, the J gene TRBJ1-2; no firm D call. CDR1 and CDR2 (germline): MDHEN, SYDVKM. The V and J ends lost 3 bases and 11 bases respectively, with 10 bases between them. The CDR3 covers 11 residues. The CDR3 DNA reads as TGTGCCAGCAGTTTTCTCTACAGTTACACCTTC. It is translated as CASSFLYSYTF.

The rearrangement uses TRBV18 and TRBJ2-7; D not certain. The V gene lost 5 bases and the J gene lost 3 bases, with 5 bases spanning the gap. The CDR3 is 11 amino acids. Per germline, CDR1 KGHSH and CDR2 LQKENI. CDR3 in amino acids: CASSASYEQYF. CDR3 nucleotides: TGTGCCAGCTCAGCCAGCTACGAGCAGTACTTC.

This clone was found once. The chain has TRBV27 and TRBJ1-1; 12 nucleotides align to TRBD1. The CDR3 loop spans 16 amino acids. CDR1 is MNHEY and CDR2 is SMNVEV in the germline V gene (reference sequence). V shed 4 bases and J 4 bases; nucleotides not matched to a gene: 7. CDR3 protein: CASSSGQGAQVTEAFF. In DNA form, the CDR3 reads TGTGCCAGCAGTTCGGGACAGGGGGCGCAGGTCACTGAAGCTTTCTTT.

The V gene is TRBV15, the J gene TRBJ2-1; 11 positions agree with TRBD2. This CDR3 contains 21 residues. Germline V gene lookup returns CDR1 LNHNV and CDR2 YYDKDF (reference sequence). The J segment lost 0 bases and the V segment lost 0 bases, leaving 13 bases of the junction unmatched. Here the CDR3 reads CATSRELAALAGAGSYNEQFF. The CDR3 DNA is TGTGCCACCAGCAGAGAGCTGGCGGCACTAGCGGGAGCAGGCTCCTACAATGAGCAGTTCTTC.